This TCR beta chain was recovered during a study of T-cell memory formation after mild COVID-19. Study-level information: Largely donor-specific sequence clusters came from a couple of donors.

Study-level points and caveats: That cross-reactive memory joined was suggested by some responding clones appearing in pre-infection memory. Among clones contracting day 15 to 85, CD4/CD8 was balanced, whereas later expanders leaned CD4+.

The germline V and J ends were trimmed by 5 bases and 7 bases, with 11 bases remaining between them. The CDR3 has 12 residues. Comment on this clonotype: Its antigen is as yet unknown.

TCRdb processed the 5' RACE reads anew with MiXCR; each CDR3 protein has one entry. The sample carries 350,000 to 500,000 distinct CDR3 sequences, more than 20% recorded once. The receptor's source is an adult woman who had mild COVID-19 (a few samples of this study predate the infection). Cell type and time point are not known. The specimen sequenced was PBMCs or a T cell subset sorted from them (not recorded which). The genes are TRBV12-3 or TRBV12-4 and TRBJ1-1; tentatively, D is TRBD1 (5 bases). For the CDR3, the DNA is TGTGCCAGCAGTGCAGGGACCTTTGAAGCTTTCTTT. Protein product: CASSAGTFEAFF.